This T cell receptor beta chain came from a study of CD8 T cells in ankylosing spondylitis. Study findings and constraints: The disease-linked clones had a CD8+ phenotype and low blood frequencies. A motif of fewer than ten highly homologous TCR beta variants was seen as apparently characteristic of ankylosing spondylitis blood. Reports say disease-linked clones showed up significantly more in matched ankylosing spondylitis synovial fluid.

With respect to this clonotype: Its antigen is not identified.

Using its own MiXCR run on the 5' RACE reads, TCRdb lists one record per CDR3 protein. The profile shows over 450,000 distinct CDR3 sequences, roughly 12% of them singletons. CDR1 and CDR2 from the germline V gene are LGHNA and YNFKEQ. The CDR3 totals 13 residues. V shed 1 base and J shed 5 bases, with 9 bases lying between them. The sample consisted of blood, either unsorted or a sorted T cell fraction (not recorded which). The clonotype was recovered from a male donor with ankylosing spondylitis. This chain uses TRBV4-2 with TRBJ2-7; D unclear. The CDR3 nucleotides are TGTGCCAGCAGCCAAGTCACGGGCAACGAGCAGTACTTC. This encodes CASSQVTGNEQYF.